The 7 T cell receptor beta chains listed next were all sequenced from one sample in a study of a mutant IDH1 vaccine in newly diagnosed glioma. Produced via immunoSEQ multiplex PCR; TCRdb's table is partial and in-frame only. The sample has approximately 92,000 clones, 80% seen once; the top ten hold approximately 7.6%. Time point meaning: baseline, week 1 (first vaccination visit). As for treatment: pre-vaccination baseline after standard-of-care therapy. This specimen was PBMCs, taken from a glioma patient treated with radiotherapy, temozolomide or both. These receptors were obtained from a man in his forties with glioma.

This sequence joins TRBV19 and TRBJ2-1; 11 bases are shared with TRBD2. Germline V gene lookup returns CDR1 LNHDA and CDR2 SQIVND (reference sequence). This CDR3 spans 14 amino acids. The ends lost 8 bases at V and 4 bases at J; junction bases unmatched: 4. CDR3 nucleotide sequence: TGTGCCAGTGGGACTAGCGGTTTTTACAATGAGCAGTTCTTC. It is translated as CASGTSGFYNEQFF.

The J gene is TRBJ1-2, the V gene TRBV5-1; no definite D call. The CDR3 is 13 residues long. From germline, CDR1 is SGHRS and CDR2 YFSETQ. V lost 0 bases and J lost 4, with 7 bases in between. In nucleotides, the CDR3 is TGCGCCAGCAGCTTGGCAGCGTTCTATGGCTACACCTTC. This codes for CASSLAAFYGYTF.

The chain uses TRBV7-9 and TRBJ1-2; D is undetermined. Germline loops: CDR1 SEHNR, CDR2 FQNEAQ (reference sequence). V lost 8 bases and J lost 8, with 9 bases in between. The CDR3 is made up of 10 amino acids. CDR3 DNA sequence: TGTGCCAGCGGTTTAGGCGGCTACACCTTC. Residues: CASGLGGYTF.

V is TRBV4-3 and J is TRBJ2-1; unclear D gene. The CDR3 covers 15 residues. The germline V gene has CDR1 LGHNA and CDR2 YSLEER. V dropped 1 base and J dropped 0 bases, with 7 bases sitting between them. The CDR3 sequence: CASSQALDSYNEQFF. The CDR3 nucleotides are TGCGCCAGCAGCCAAGCACTGGACTCCTACAATGAGCAGTTCTTC.

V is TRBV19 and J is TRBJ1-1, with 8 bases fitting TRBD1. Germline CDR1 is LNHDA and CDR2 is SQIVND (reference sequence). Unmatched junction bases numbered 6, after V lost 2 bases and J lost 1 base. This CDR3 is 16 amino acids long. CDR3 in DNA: TGTGCCAGTAGTATACTAACCGGACAGGGGAACACTGAAGCTTTCTTT. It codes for CASSILTGQGNTEAFF. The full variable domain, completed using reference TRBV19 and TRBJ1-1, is DGGITQSPKYLFRKEGQNVTLSCEQNLNHDAMYWYRQDPGQGLRLIYYSQIVNDFQKGDIAEGYSVSREKKESFPLTVTSAQKNPTAFYLCASSILTGQGNTEAFFGQGTRLTVV.

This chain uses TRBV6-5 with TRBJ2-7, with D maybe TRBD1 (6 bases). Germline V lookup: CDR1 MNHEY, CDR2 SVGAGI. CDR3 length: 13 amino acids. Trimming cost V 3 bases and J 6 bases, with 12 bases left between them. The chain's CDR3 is CASSYFSGAEQYF. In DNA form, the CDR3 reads TGTGCCAGCAGTTATTTCTCAGGGGCCGAGCAGTACTTC.

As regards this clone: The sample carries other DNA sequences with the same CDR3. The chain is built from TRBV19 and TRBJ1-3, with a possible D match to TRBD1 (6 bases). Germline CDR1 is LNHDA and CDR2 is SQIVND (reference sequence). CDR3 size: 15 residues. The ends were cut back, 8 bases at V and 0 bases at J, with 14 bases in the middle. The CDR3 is CASRMDRSSGNTIYF. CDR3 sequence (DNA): TGTGCCAGTCGAATGGACAGATCCTCTGGAAACACCATATATTTT.